This TCR beta chain was documented in a study of blood T cell repertoires in COVID-19. Study-level background: Acute and convalescent COVID-19 specimens originated in the United States, Italy and Spain. PBMCs, B-cell-depleted T cells, or T cells provided the cDNA or gDNA that made up the material.

In the authors' workflow: Reference gene primer amplification gave nucleated cell count estimates. The method was immunoSEQ multiplex PCR; TCRdb's version includes in-frame clones alone and lacks a portion of them. The D gene and trimming were derived from the DNA, and the V and J assignments and clone size from that table. The repertoire consists of fewer than 50,000 clones, with approximately 85% occurring once and the leading ten covering 31%. V shed 8 bases and J shed 0 bases, with 5 bases lying between them. The germline V gene has CDR1 SGHVS and CDR2 FNYEAQ. The CDR3 sequence is 13 residues long.

J is TRBJ2-6 and V is TRBV7-6; D is unclear. Sequencing was performed on peripheral blood. The source of this sequence is an elderly woman with acute or convalescent COVID-19. CDR3 sequence reads: CASGSSGANVLTF. In DNA form, the CDR3 reads TGTGCCAGCGGCAGCTCTGGGGCCAACGTCCTGACTTTC.